This T cell receptor beta chain is from a study of blood T cell repertoires in COVID-19. Study-level background: PBMCs, B-cell-depleted T cells, or T cells were the source of the cDNA or gDNA that made up the material.

V trimming: 5 bases; J trimming: 4 bases; junction bases outside the gene matches: 9. CDR1 is MNHEY, CDR2 SVGAGI, per germline. The length of the CDR3 is 15 residues. Profiled with immunoSEQ multiplex PCR; TCRdb holds only in-frame clones, not every one. The sample shows about 330,000 clones, 85% of them seen only once. The sequence was obtained from a human donor in a cohort sampled during active COVID-19. V and J are TRBV6-5 and TRBJ1-2; 8 bases map to TRBD1. What was sequenced was peripheral blood. The CDR3 region has the DNA TGTGCCAGCAGTCCCGACAGGGGCCGCCTCTATGGCTACACCTTC. This translates into CASSPDRGRLYGYTF.